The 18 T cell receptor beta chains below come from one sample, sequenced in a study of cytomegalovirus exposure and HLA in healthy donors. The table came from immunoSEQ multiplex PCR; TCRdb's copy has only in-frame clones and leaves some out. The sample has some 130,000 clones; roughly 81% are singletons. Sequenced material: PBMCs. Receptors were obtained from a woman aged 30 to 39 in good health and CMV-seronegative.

The DNA for the CDR3 is TGTGCCAGCAGGGGGGGACTAGCGGGGTCATACGAGCAGTACTTC. Protein product: CASRGGLAGSYEQYF. This chain connects TRBV6-1 to TRBJ2-7; 13 nucleotides agree with TRBD2. Looked up from germline, CDR1 is MNHNS and CDR2 is SASEGT. V shed 6 bases and J 4 bases; nucleotides not matched to a gene: 6. This CDR3 comprises 15 residues.

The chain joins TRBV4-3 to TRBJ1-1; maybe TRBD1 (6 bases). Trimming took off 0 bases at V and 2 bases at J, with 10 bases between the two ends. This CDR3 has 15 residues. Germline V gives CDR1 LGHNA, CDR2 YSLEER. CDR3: CASSQDGGGNTEAFF. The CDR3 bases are TGCGCCAGCAGCCAAGATGGCGGGGGCAACACTGAAGCTTTCTTT.

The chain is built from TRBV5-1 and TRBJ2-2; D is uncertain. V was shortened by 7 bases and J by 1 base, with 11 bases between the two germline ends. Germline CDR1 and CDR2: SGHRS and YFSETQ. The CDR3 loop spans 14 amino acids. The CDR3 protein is CASELGQNTGELFF. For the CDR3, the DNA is TGCGCCAGCGAACTCGGTCAGAACACCGGGGAGCTGTTTTTT.

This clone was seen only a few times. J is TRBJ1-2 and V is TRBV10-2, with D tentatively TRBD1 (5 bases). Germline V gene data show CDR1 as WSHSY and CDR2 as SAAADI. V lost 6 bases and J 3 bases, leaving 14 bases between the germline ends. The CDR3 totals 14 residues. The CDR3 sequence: CASSEGPEYYGYTF. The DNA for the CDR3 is TGCGCCAGCAGCGAGGGGCCAGAGTACTATGGCTACACCTTC.

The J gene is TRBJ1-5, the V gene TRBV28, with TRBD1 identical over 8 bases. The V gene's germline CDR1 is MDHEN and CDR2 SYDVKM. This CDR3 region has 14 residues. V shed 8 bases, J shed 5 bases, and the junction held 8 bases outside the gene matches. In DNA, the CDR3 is TGTGCCAGCGCCTCCGGGACAGGACATCAGCCCCAGCATTTT. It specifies CASASGTGHQPQHF. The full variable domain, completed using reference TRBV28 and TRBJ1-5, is DVKVTQSSRYLVKRTGEKVFLECVQDMDHENMFWYRQDPGLGLRLIYFSYDVKMKEKGDIPEGYSVSREKKERFSLILESASTNQTSMYLCASASGTGHQPQHFGDGTRLSIL.

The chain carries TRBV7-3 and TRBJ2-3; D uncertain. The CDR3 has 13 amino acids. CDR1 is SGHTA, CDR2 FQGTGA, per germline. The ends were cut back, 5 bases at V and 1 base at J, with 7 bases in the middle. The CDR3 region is CASSPSRTDTQYF. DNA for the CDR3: TGTGCCAGCAGCCCGAGCCGCACAGATACGCAGTATTTT. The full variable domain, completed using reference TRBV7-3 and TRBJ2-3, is GAGVSQTPSNKVTEKGKYVELRCDPISGHTALYWYRQSLGQGPEFLIYFQGTGAADDSGLPNDRFFAVRPEGSVSTLKIQRTERGDSAVYLCASSPSRTDTQYFGPGTRLTVL.

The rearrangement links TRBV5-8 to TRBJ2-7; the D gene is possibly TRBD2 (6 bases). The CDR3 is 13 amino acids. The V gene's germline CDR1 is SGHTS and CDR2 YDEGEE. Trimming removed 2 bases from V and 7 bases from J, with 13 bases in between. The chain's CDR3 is CASSFGGPREQYF. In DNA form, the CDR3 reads TGTGCCAGCAGCTTCGGGGGACCGAGAGAGCAGTACTTC.

CDR3 nucleotide sequence: TGTGCCAGTAACCGGGGCAGGGAGGCGATTCAGCCCCAGCATTTT. This translates into CASNRGREAIQPQHF. This chain joins TRBV19 and TRBJ1-5, with a tentative D call TRBD1 (5 bases). The V gene lost 7 bases and the J gene lost 6 bases, with 19 bases spanning the gap. This CDR3 has 15 residues. Germline CDR1 and CDR2: LNHDA and SQIVND (reference sequence).

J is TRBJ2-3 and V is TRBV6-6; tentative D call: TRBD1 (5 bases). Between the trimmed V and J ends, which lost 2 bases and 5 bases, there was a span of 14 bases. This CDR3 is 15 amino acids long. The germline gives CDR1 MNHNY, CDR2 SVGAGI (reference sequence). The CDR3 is CASSYKVSQGDTQYF. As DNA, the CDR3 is TGTGCCAGCAGTTACAAGGTTTCGCAGGGAGATACGCAGTATTTT.

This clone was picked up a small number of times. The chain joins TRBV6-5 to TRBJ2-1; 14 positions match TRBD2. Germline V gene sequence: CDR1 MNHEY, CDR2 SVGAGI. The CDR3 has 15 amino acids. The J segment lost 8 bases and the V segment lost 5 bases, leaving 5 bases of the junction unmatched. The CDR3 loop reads CASSKGLAGVDEQFF. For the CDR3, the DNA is TGTGCCAGCAGTAAGGGACTAGCGGGGGTGGATGAGCAGTTCTTC.

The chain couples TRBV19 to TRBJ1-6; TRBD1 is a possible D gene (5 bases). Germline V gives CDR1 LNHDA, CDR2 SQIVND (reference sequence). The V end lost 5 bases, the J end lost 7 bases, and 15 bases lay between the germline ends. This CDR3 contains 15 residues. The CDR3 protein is CASSQEGRKNSPLHF. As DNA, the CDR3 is TGTGCCAGTAGTCAGGAGGGGCGGAAGAATTCACCCCTCCACTTT. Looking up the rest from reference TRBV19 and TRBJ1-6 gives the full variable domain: DGGITQSPKYLFRKEGQNVTLSCEQNLNHDAMYWYRQDPGQGLRLIYYSQIVNDFQKGDIAEGYSVSREKKESFPLTVTSAQKNPTAFYLCASSQEGRKNSPLHFGNGTRLTVT.

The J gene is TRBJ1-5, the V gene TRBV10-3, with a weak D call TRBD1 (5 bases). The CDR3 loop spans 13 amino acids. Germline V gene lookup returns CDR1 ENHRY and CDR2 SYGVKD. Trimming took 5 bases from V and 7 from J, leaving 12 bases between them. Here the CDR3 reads CAISNRWRQPQHF. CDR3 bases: TGTGCCATCAGTAACAGGTGGCGGCAGCCCCAGCATTTT.

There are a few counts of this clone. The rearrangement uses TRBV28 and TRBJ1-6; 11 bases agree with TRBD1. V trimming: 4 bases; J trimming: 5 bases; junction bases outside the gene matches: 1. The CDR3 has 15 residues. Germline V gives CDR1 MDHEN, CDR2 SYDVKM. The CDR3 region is CASSSGQGDNSPLHF. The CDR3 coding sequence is TGTGCCAGCAGTTCGGGACAGGGGGATAATTCACCCCTCCACTTT.

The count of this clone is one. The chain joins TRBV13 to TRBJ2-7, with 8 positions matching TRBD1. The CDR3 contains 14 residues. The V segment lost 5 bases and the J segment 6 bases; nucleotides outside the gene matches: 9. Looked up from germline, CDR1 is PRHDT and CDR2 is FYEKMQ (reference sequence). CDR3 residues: CASSPYDRGSEQYF. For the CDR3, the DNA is TGTGCCAGCAGCCCGTACGACAGGGGTTCCGAGCAGTACTTC.

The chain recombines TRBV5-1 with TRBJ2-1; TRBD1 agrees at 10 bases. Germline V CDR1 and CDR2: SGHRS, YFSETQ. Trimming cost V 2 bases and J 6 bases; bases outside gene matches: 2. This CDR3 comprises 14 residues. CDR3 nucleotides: TGCGCCAGCAGCTTAGGACAGGGGGTCAATGAGCAGTTCTTC. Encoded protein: CASSLGQGVNEQFF.

CDR3 DNA sequence: TGTGCCACCAGCAGAGATAACAGGAGGAACACTGAAGCTTTCTTT. It specifies CATSRDNRRNTEAFF. The chain joins TRBV15 to TRBJ1-1; possibly TRBD1 for D (5 bases). The V end was cut by 0 bases, the J end by 1 base, with 9 bases between. The CDR3 loop spans 15 amino acids. Germline lookup yields CDR1 LNHNV and CDR2 YYDKDF (reference sequence).

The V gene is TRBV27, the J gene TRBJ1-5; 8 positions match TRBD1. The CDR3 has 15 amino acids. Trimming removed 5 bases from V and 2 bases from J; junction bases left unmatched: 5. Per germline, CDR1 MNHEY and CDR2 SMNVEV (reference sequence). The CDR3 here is CASSAQGGGNQPQHF. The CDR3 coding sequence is TGTGCCAGCAGTGCACAGGGGGGGGGCAATCAGCCCCAGCATTTT.

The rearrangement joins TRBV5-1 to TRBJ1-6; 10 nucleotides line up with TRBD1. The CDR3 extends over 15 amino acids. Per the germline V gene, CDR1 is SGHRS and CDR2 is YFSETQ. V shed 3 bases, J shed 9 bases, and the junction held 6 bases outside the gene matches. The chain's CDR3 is CASSSEGQGSSPLHF. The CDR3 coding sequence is TGCGCCAGCAGCTCAGAGGGACAGGGGAGTTCACCCCTCCACTTT.